This is a list of T cell receptor beta chains from one sample in a study of cytomegalovirus exposure and HLA in healthy donors. Using immunoSEQ multiplex PCR, the repertoire was profiled, and TCRdb retains in-frame clones only, with some absent. This table holds around 160,000 clones, around 80% found once. Source material: PBMCs. The receptors shown here come from a male donor in good health and CMV-seronegative. Each CDR3 is given with its conserved first and last residue. A D gene is named only where the DNA matches it firmly. Clone sizes are given selectively: once, few, many, or a class where the clone is expanded.

j_gene: TRBJ2-7
d_gene: TRBD2
v_gene: TRBV7-6
abundance: -
CDR3nt: TGTGCCAGCAGCCCGACTAGCGGCGAGCAGTACTTC
CDR3aa: CASSPTSGEQYF

j_gene: TRBJ2-3
d_gene: -
v_gene: TRBV7-2
abundance: few
CDR3nt: TGTGCCAGCAGCTTCCGTGTAGCGGAGGGCGCAGATACGCAGTATTTT
CDR3aa: CASSFRVAEGADTQYF

j_gene: TRBJ2-7
d_gene: TRBD2
v_gene: TRBV4-2
abundance: -
CDR3nt: TGTGCCAGCACCCCCACCGGGGGAGGGTCCTACGAGCAGTACTTC
CDR3aa: CASTPTGGGSYEQYF

j_gene: TRBJ1-2
d_gene: -
v_gene: TRBV12-2
abundance: -
CDR3nt: TGTGCAAGTCGCTTAGACAGGCGCTATGGCTACACCTTC
CDR3aa: CASRLDRRYGYTF

j_gene: TRBJ2-3
d_gene: TRBD2
v_gene: TRBV15
abundance: -
CDR3nt: TGTGCCACCAGCAGAGGAGCTAGCGGGAGGGATACGCAGTATTTT
CDR3aa: CATSRGASGRDTQYF

j_gene: TRBJ1-1
d_gene: -
v_gene: TRBV5-4
abundance: -
CDR3nt: TGTGCCAGCAGCTTGGCTGGGGGCTCGGGCACTGAAGCTTTCTTT
CDR3aa: CASSLAGGSGTEAFF

j_gene: TRBJ2-7
d_gene: TRBD2
v_gene: TRBV28
abundance: -
CDR3nt: TGTGCCAGCAGTTTACGAATCGGACTAGCGGGAGTAGGCGAGCAGTACTTC
CDR3aa: CASSLRIGLAGVGEQYF

j_gene: TRBJ2-7
d_gene: TRBD1
v_gene: TRBV5-1
abundance: once
CDR3nt: TGCGCCAGCAGCGTCGAAGGGGGCCCCTACGAGCAGTACTTC
CDR3aa: CASSVEGGPYEQYF

j_gene: TRBJ2-3
d_gene: TRBD2
v_gene: TRBV4-2
abundance: -
CDR3nt: TGTGCCAGCAGCCAAGGCGGCAATGTGGCGGGGGGCACAGATACGCAGTATTTT
CDR3aa: CASSQGGNVAGGTDTQYF

j_gene: TRBJ2-2
d_gene: -
v_gene: TRBV14
abundance: -
CDR3nt: TGTGCCAGCAGCCAATGGGGCAGTAACGGGGAGCTGTTTTTT
CDR3aa: CASSQWGSNGELFF

j_gene: TRBJ1-2
d_gene: -
v_gene: TRBV11-2
abundance: -
CDR3nt: TGTGCCAGCAGCTTAGAAGGGAGACAGGTCAGGACCTTC
CDR3aa: CASSLEGRQVRTF

j_gene: TRBJ1-2
d_gene: TRBD1
v_gene: TRBV6-1
abundance: -
CDR3nt: TGTGCCAGCAGTGATAACATCGGGACAGGGTTGGGCTACACCTTC
CDR3aa: CASSDNIGTGLGYTF

j_gene: TRBJ2-7
d_gene: -
v_gene: TRBV28
abundance: few
CDR3nt: TGTGCCAGCACCCTCGGACAGCGGGGCGAGCAGTACTTC
CDR3aa: CASTLGQRGEQYF

j_gene: TRBJ2-2
d_gene: -
v_gene: TRBV5-4
abundance: -
CDR3nt: TGTGCCAGCAGCTCGAGGAGGGAAGCCGGGGAGCTGTTTTTT
CDR3aa: CASSSRREAGELFF

j_gene: TRBJ1-2
d_gene: -
v_gene: TRBV5-4
abundance: once
CDR3nt: TGTGCCAGCAGTGAGGGTACGGACTATGGCTACACCTTC
CDR3aa: CASSEGTDYGYTF

j_gene: TRBJ2-3
d_gene: -
v_gene: TRBV4-3
abundance: once
CDR3nt: TGCGCCAGCAGCCAAGGGAGGGGTACGCAGTATTTT
CDR3aa: CASSQGRGTQYF

j_gene: TRBJ2-3
d_gene: TRBD2
v_gene: TRBV28
abundance: -
CDR3nt: TGTGCCAGCAGAGAAGCGGGAGTTGGAGATACGCAGTATTTT
CDR3aa: CASREAGVGDTQYF

j_gene: TRBJ2-3
d_gene: -
v_gene: TRBV7-8
abundance: once
CDR3nt: TGTGCCAGCAGCTTAGGGCCTAGCCGTAGCACAGATACGCAGTATTTT
CDR3aa: CASSLGPSRSTDTQYF

j_gene: TRBJ2-7
d_gene: TRBD2
v_gene: TRBV4-1
abundance: -
CDR3nt: TGCGCCAGCAGCCAAGATCCCGGGGGGGAGACCTACGAGCAGTACTTC
CDR3aa: CASSQDPGGETYEQYF

j_gene: TRBJ2-7
d_gene: TRBD2
v_gene: TRBV18
abundance: -
CDR3nt: TGTGCCAGCTCACCCTTACTAGCGGAGTCCTCCTACGAGCAGTACTTC
CDR3aa: CASSPLLAESSYEQYF

j_gene: TRBJ1-1
d_gene: TRBD1
v_gene: TRBV6-5
abundance: -
CDR3nt: TGTGCCAGCAGCTCAGGGACAGTGAACACTGAAGCTTTCTTT
CDR3aa: CASSSGTVNTEAFF

j_gene: TRBJ2-1
d_gene: TRBD2
v_gene: TRBV4-1
abundance: once
CDR3nt: TGCGCCAGCAGCCTAAAAGCCGGGACTAGCGGGGTCTATGAGCAGTTCTTC
CDR3aa: CASSLKAGTSGVYEQFF

j_gene: TRBJ2-7
d_gene: -
v_gene: TRBV19
abundance: -
CDR3nt: TGTGCCAGTATGTCCCTCCAGGGCGACGAGCAGTACTTC
CDR3aa: CASMSLQGDEQYF

j_gene: TRBJ2-1
d_gene: TRBD2
v_gene: TRBV13
abundance: -
CDR3nt: TGTGCCAGCAGCCCCACTTTGGGGGGGGTATCCAGCTCCTACAATGAGCAGTTCTTC
CDR3aa: CASSPTLGGVSSSYNEQFF

j_gene: TRBJ2-1
d_gene: TRBD2
v_gene: TRBV19
abundance: -
CDR3nt: TGTGCCAGTAGTACCCTAGCGGGAGCTACGAGGTATGAGCAGTTCTTC
CDR3aa: CASSTLAGATRYEQFF

j_gene: TRBJ2-6
d_gene: -
v_gene: TRBV7-9
abundance: -
CDR3nt: TGTGCCAGCAGCTTACTAAAGGCAGGTCCTGGGGCCAACGTCCTGACTTTC
CDR3aa: CASSLLKAGPGANVLTF

j_gene: TRBJ2-1
d_gene: TRBD2
v_gene: TRBV19
abundance: -
CDR3nt: TGTGCCAGTAGTATAGAGGGGGGGGGAAGGTCCTACAATGAGCAGTTCTTC
CDR3aa: CASSIEGGGRSYNEQFF

j_gene: TRBJ2-5
d_gene: TRBD1
v_gene: TRBV6-1
abundance: once
CDR3nt: TGTGCCAGCAGATCCGGACAGGAGGAGACCCAGTACTTC
CDR3aa: CASRSGQEETQYF

j_gene: TRBJ1-1
d_gene: -
v_gene: TRBV6-5
abundance: few
CDR3nt: TGTGCCAGCAGTTCCCTCGGGACACCAGTGGGGGCTTTCTTT
CDR3aa: CASSSLGTPVGAFF

j_gene: TRBJ2-7
d_gene: TRBD1
v_gene: TRBV19
abundance: -
CDR3nt: TGTGCCAGTAGTTCCCTTAACAGGGGTGCTGCGGAGCAGTACTTC
CDR3aa: CASSSLNRGAAEQYF

j_gene: TRBJ2-7
d_gene: -
v_gene: TRBV13
abundance: -
CDR3nt: TGTGCCAGCAGCTTAGTCCCGGGTCACGAGCAGTACTTC
CDR3aa: CASSLVPGHEQYF

j_gene: TRBJ1-2
d_gene: -
v_gene: TRBV6-6
abundance: -
CDR3nt: TGTGCCAGCAACAAACCGGACAGCCCCTGGTCGGGCTACACCTTC
CDR3aa: CASNKPDSPWSGYTF

j_gene: TRBJ1-4
d_gene: TRBD1
v_gene: TRBV15
abundance: -
CDR3nt: TGTGCCACCAGTAAGGGGGCAGAGGGAGAAAAACTGTTTTTT
CDR3aa: CATSKGAEGEKLFF

j_gene: TRBJ2-1
d_gene: TRBD1
v_gene: TRBV7-2
abundance: -
CDR3nt: TGTGCCAGCAGCCCGGGACAGGGGCTTTCCTACAATGAGCAGTTCTTC
CDR3aa: CASSPGQGLSYNEQFF

j_gene: TRBJ1-6
d_gene: -
v_gene: TRBV27
abundance: -
CDR3nt: TGTGCCAGCAGTTCCCGGGTAACCGCCTCGGGGGCCTATAATTCACCCCTCCACTTT
CDR3aa: CASSSRVTASGAYNSPLHF

j_gene: TRBJ2-3
d_gene: -
v_gene: TRBV4-2
abundance: -
CDR3nt: TGTGCCAGCAGCCAAGATCCCCCCCGACAGGCGGGCAGCGCAGATACGCAGTATTTT
CDR3aa: CASSQDPPRQAGSADTQYF

j_gene: TRBJ2-5
d_gene: TRBD2
v_gene: TRBV19
abundance: -
CDR3nt: TGTGCCAGTAGTATGTCCCGCGGGAGCAGGGAGACCCAGTACTTC
CDR3aa: CASSMSRGSRETQYF

j_gene: TRBJ2-1
d_gene: TRBD2
v_gene: TRBV9
abundance: -
CDR3nt: TGTGCCAGCACCGGTAGCGGGAGGATCGGAGATGAGCAGTTCTTC
CDR3aa: CASTGSGRIGDEQFF

j_gene: TRBJ2-3
d_gene: -
v_gene: TRBV9
abundance: -
CDR3nt: TGTGCCAGCAGCGTAGTGGTGGGGGCTAGCACAGATACGCAGTATTTT
CDR3aa: CASSVVVGASTDTQYF

j_gene: TRBJ1-1
d_gene: -
v_gene: TRBV28
abundance: -
CDR3nt: TGTGCCAGCAGTTACCCGAACCCGGGCACTGAAGCTTTCTTT
CDR3aa: CASSYPNPGTEAFF

j_gene: TRBJ2-7
d_gene: TRBD1
v_gene: TRBV5-6
abundance: -
CDR3nt: TGTGCCAGCAGCTACCGGGACAGGGGGACCTACGAGCAGTACTTC
CDR3aa: CASSYRDRGTYEQYF

j_gene: TRBJ1-2
d_gene: -
v_gene: TRBV10-3
abundance: once
CDR3nt: TGTGCCATCAGCCCCGGGGGGGACGCGAGGGGCTACACCTTC
CDR3aa: CAISPGGDARGYTF